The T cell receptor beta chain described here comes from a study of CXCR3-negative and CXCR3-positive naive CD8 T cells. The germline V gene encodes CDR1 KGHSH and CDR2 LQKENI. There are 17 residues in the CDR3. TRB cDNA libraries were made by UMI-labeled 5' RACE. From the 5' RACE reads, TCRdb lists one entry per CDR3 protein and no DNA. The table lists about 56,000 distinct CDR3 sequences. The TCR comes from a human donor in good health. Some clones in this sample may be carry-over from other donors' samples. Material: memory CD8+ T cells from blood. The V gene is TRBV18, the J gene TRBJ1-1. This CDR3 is CASSPPFAHWMNTGAFF.